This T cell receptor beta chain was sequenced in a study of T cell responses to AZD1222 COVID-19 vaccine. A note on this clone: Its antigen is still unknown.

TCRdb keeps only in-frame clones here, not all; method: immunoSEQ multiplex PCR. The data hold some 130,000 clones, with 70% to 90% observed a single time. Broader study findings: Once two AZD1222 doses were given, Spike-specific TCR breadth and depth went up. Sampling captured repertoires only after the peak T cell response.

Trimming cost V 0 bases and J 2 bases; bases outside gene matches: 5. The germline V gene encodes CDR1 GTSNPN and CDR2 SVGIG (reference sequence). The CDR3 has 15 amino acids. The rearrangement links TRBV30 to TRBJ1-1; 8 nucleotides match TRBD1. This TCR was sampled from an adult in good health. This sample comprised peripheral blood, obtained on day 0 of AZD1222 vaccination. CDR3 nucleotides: TGTGCCTGGAGTGTAGGGACAGGCTATAACACTGAAGCTTTCTTT. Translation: CAWSVGTGYNTEAFF. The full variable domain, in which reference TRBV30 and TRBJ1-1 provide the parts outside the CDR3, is SQTIHQWPATLVQPVGSPLSLECTVEGTSNPNLYWYRQAAGRGLQLLFYSVGIGQISSEVPQNLSASRPQDRQFILSSKKLLLSDSGFYLCAWSVGTGYNTEAFFGQGTRLTVV.